What follows are 29 T cell receptor beta chains derived from one specimen sequenced in a study of T-cell memory formation after mild COVID-19. TCRdb re-called the 5' RACE reads with MiXCR, one entry per CDR3 protein. The repertoire has a few hundred thousand distinct CDR3 sequences, approximately 16% of them found once; the top ten carry around 22%. Sequenced material: PBMCs or a T cell subset sorted from them (not recorded which). These receptors all stem from a man aged 18 to 30 who had mild COVID-19 (a few samples of this study predate the infection). Cell type and time point are not known.

This clonotype occurred a few times. The V call is TRBV15, the J call TRBJ2-5, with D possibly TRBD2 on 6 matching bases. Trimming shortened V by 0 bases and J by 4 bases, and 18 bases separated the two germline ends. This CDR3 region has 17 residues. Germline V gives CDR1 LNHNV, CDR2 YYDKDF (reference sequence). The CDR3 protein is CATSRDAGRSGGETQYF. The CDR3, as DNA: TGTGCCACCAGCAGAGATGCGGGGCGATCCGGTGGAGAGACCCAGTACTTC.

This clonotype was seen a few times. The chain has TRBV20-1 and TRBJ1-4, with D unresolved. The CDR3 has 13 residues. CDR1 and CDR2 (germline): DFQATT, SNEGSKA (reference sequence). V was trimmed by 1 base and J by 4 bases, leaving 7 bases between them. This CDR3 is CSARGSINEKLFF. CDR3 in DNA: TGCAGTGCTAGAGGGTCTATTAATGAAAAACTGTTTTTT.

The chain links TRBV20-1 to TRBJ1-2, with 7 bases that match TRBD1. The CDR3 length is 13 residues. Germline CDR1 and CDR2: DFQATT and SNEGSKA (reference sequence). With V trimmed by 1 base and J by 6 bases, 5 bases remained unmatched. CDR3 loop: CSARVGTVNGYTF. DNA of the CDR3: TGCAGTGCTAGAGTGGGGACAGTGAATGGCTACACCTTC.

The rearrangement links TRBV24-1 to TRBJ2-3, with D maybe TRBD2 (6 bases). The CDR3 length is 13 residues. The V gene lost 7 bases and the J gene lost 4 bases, with 11 bases spanning the gap. Germline V CDR1 and CDR2: KGHDR, SFDVKD. CDR3 bases: TGTGCCACCAGGGGACCGGGGGCAGATACGCAGTATTTT. Its translation: CATRGPGADTQYF.

The J gene is TRBJ2-1, the V gene TRBV20-1; no definite D call. The CDR3 has 13 residues. The V gene's germline CDR1 is DFQATT and CDR2 SNEGSKA (reference sequence). V was pared by 0 bases and J by 6 bases, with 9 bases between. DNA for the CDR3: TGCAGTGCTAGAGATGAGAGCGCCAATGAGCAGTTCTTC. Protein product: CSARDESANEQFF.

The chain joins TRBV10-3 to TRBJ1-4, with 8 bases aligning to TRBD1. The CDR3 runs to 13 residues. V trimming: 4 bases; J trimming: 8 bases; junction bases outside the gene matches: 3. Germline V gives CDR1 ENHRY, CDR2 SYGVKD. Here the CDR3 reads CAISVGQEEKLFF. CDR3 sequence (DNA): TGTGCCATCAGTGTGGGACAGGAGGAAAAACTGTTTTTT.

The genes are TRBV12-3 or TRBV12-4 and TRBJ2-1; 11 bases are shared with TRBD2. The ends lost 9 bases at V and 7 bases at J; junction bases unmatched: 11. The CDR3 is 15 amino acids. DNA for the CDR3: TGTGCCAGATCCATGGCGGGACTAGCGGTTAATGAGCAGTTCTTC. Translated, it gives CARSMAGLAVNEQFF.

The chain has TRBV14 and TRBJ2-1; 9 bases map to TRBD2. After removal of 3 bases from V and 6 bases from J, the junction contained 6 bases not matched to a gene. The CDR3 consists of 15 residues. The germline V gene encodes CDR1 SGHDN and CDR2 FVKESK. CDR3 in amino acids: CASSHLAGFFNEQFF. The CDR3 DNA is TGTGCCAGCAGCCACCTAGCGGGGTTTTTCAATGAGCAGTTCTTC.

This clonotype has just a few counts. The CDR3 DNA reads TGTGCCAGCAGTGAGGGTTTTTTGGTTTCCCACGAGCAGTACGTC. Protein product: CASSEGFLVSHEQYV. The chain carries TRBV2 and TRBJ2-7; D unclear. The CDR3 has 15 residues. Germline-derived CDR1 and CDR2 are SNHLY and FYNNEI. Between the trimmed V and J ends, which lost 3 bases and 5 bases, there was a span of 17 bases.

This clonotype was counted a few times. The rearrangement joins TRBV5-1 to TRBJ2-1, with D perhaps matching TRBD1 (5 bases). This CDR3 region has 13 residues. V lost 1 base, J lost 10 bases, and 12 bases lay in between. Germline V gene lookup returns CDR1 SGHRS and CDR2 YFSETQ. The CDR3 bases are TGCGCCAGCAGCTTGTCAGGGTCCGGGGAGCAGTTCTTC. Protein: CASSLSGSGEQFF.

The J gene is TRBJ1-6, the V gene TRBV18, with D hard to call. CDR1 is KGHSH, CDR2 LQKENI, per germline. This CDR3 has 15 amino acids. V was pared by 2 bases and J by 7 bases, with 12 bases between. CDR3 nucleotide sequence: TGTGCCAGCTCACCAGTGGGTTTTAGCAATTCACCCCTCCACTTT. This gives the protein CASSPVGFSNSPLHF.

The genes are TRBV20-1 and TRBJ2-2; D unresolved. The V gene lost 0 bases and the J gene lost 7 bases, with 9 bases spanning the gap. Germline lookup yields CDR1 DFQATT and CDR2 SNEGSKA (reference sequence). The CDR3 runs to 13 residues. The DNA for the CDR3 is TGCAGTGCTAGAGATATTGGGTTCGGGGAGCTGTTTTTT. This sequence encodes CSARDIGFGELFF.

J is TRBJ2-3 and V is TRBV18; the D gene is possibly TRBD2 (6 bases). The germline gives CDR1 KGHSH, CDR2 LQKENI. Trimming left V 7 bases short and J 4 bases short, with 18 bases between. CDR3 length equals 15 residues. In DNA, the CDR3 is TGTGCCAGCTTAACACCCGTGACTAGTCCAGATACGCAGTATTTT. This codes for CASLTPVTSPDTQYF. Full variable domain (outside the CDR3, taken from reference TRBV18 and TRBJ2-3): NAGVMQNPRHLVRRRGQEARLRCSPMKGHSHVYWYRQLPEEGLKFMVYLQKENIIDESGMPKERFSAEFPKEGPSILRIQQVVRGDSAAYFCASLTPVTSPDTQYFGPGTRLTVL.

This clonotype was seen ten or more times. V gene TRBV7-2 combines with J gene TRBJ2-7; D is perhaps TRBD2 (5 bases). The CDR3 contains 16 residues. Trimming cost V 4 bases and J 0 bases, with 16 bases left between them. The germline V gene encodes CDR1 SGHTA and CDR2 FQGNSA. The CDR3, as DNA: TGTGCCAGCAGCTCATTTCCCCGGGGTAGCTCCTACGAGCAGTACTTC. This codes for CASSSFPRGSSYEQYF.

This clonotype was found a few times. The chain recombines TRBV29-1 with TRBJ1-2; tentatively, D is TRBD1 (5 bases). Germline V gives CDR1 SQVTM, CDR2 ANQGSEA. Trimming cost V 4 bases and J 3 bases, with 6 bases left between them. The CDR3 runs 11 residues. CDR3 sequence reads: CSVVRDYGYTF. The CDR3, as DNA: TGCAGCGTTGTCAGGGACTATGGCTACACCTTC.

The chain couples TRBV19 to TRBJ1-1; D is unclear. In germline, CDR1 is LNHDA, CDR2 SQIVND (reference sequence). The ends were cut back, 7 bases at V and 0 bases at J, with 3 bases in the middle. CDR3 size: 11 residues. The CDR3: CASTLNTEAFF. Here the CDR3 DNA reads TGTGCCAGTACCTTGAACACTGAAGCTTTCTTT.

In this sample, this clonotype turned up many times. The chain joins TRBV6-5 to TRBJ1-4; a weak D match, TRBD1 (6 bases). This CDR3 is built from 15 residues. CDR1 MNHEY and CDR2 SVGAGI come from the germline V gene. V gave up 6 bases and J gave up 5 bases, with 16 bases separating them. CDR3 protein: CASSRQADQNEKLFF. The CDR3 DNA sequence: TGTGCCAGCAGCAGACAGGCGGACCAAAATGAAAAACTGTTTTTT.

This clonotype showed up just a few times. The rearrangement links TRBV4-3 to TRBJ2-1, with no clear D. Looked up from germline, CDR1 is LGHNA and CDR2 is YSLEER. The CDR3 is 13 amino acids. Deletions cut 4 bases from V and 7 bases from J, with 11 bases between. As DNA, the CDR3 is TGCGCCAGCAGCCCGCACACGCAAAATGAGCAGTTCTTC. This encodes CASSPHTQNEQFF.

V is TRBV20-1 and J is TRBJ2-7, with 9 bases identical to TRBD2. CDR1 and CDR2 from the germline V gene are DFQATT and SNEGSKA (reference sequence). The junction had 2 bases not matched to a gene; V was cut back by 2 bases and J by 0 bases. The CDR3 is 14 amino acids. The CDR3 protein is CSARSGGLSYEQYV. CDR3 DNA: TGCAGTGCTAGAAGCGGGGGGCTCTCCTACGAGCAGTACGTC.

The chain joins TRBV3-1 to TRBJ1-2; 10 bases line up with TRBD1. The CDR3 extends over 15 amino acids. V trimming: 3 bases; J trimming: 3 bases; junction bases outside the gene matches: 4. Germline assignment: CDR1 LGHDT and CDR2 YNNKEL (reference sequence). CDR3 DNA sequence: TGTGCCAGCAGCCACGGGACAGGGGTGTACTATGGCTACACCTTC. Residues: CASSHGTGVYYGYTF.

The chain links TRBV7-2 to TRBJ2-5; 10 bases agree with TRBD1. The CDR3 totals 15 residues. V dropped 5 bases and J dropped 6; count of bases not matched to a gene: 9. Germline V gene data show CDR1 as SGHTA and CDR2 as FQGNSA. DNA for the CDR3: TGTGCCAGCAGCCCGACAGGGGGCAGTGGGAAGACCCAGTACTTC. Protein sequence: CASSPTGGSGKTQYF.

This clonotype has just a few counts. The chain employs TRBV15 and TRBJ2-5, with 8 bases lining up with TRBD2. This CDR3 region has 17 residues. The germline V gene encodes CDR1 LNHNV and CDR2 YYDKDF (reference sequence). The V gene end was trimmed by 4 bases and the J gene end by 2 bases; junction bases not matched to a gene: 12. The CDR3 nucleotides are TGTGCCACCAGCACCCCCCCCGGAGCGGGGGATCAAGAGACCCAGTACTTC. Its translation: CATSTPPGAGDQETQYF.

This clonotype occurred a few times. The rearrangement links TRBV4-1 to TRBJ2-1; D may be TRBD2 (5 bases). The CDR3 totals 15 residues. V dropped 0 bases and J dropped 8 bases, with 14 bases sitting between them. Germline V gene lookup returns CDR1 MGHRA and CDR2 YSYEKL. The CDR3 DNA sequence: TGCGCCAGCAGCCAAGACGGTCTCCTGGACTATGAGCAGTTCTTC. This gives the protein CASSQDGLLDYEQFF.

A few counts support this clonotype. The V call is TRBV6-2 or TRBV6-3, the J call TRBJ1-4, with a possible D match to TRBD1 (5 bases). CDR3 length: 15 amino acids. Germline V gene lookup returns CDR1 MNHEY and CDR2 SVGEGT. Trimming stripped 2 bases from V and 3 bases from J, with 10 bases between. CDR3 residues: CASSYVGLANEKLFF. The CDR3 DNA reads as TGTGCCAGCAGTTACGTGGGGCTGGCTAATGAAAAACTGTTTTTT.

This clonotype appeared many times. V gene TRBV7-8 combines with J gene TRBJ2-3, with 13 bases fitting TRBD2. This CDR3 is 20 amino acids long. In germline, CDR1 is SGHVS, CDR2 FQNEAQ. V was clipped by 2 bases and J by 0 bases; unmatched bases: 11. As DNA, the CDR3 is TGTGCCAGCAGCTTAAGGCTCCCGGGACTAGCGGGATCCAGCACAGATACGCAGTATTTT. Translated: CASSLRLPGLAGSSTDTQYF.

The chain is built from TRBV5-1 and TRBJ2-3; 12 bases map to TRBD2. V lost 5 bases to trimming and J lost 0 bases; unmatched junction nucleotides: 7. There are 17 residues in the CDR3. Germline V gene data show CDR1 as SGHRS and CDR2 as YFSETQ. CDR3: CASRELAGGPSTDTQYF. The CDR3 nucleotides read TGCGCCAGCAGGGAACTAGCGGGGGGACCCAGCACAGATACGCAGTATTTT. The full variable domain, its missing parts supplied by reference TRBV5-1 and TRBJ2-3, is KAGVTQTPRYLIKTRGQQVTLSCSPISGHRSVSWYQQTPGQGLQFLFEYFSETQRNKGNFPGRFSGRQFSNSRSEMNVSTLELGDSALYLCASRELAGGPSTDTQYFGPGTRLTVL.

The rearrangement joins TRBV19 to TRBJ2-4; 7 positions agree with TRBD1. The CDR3 is 14 amino acids. V lost 2 bases to trimming and J lost 9 bases; unmatched junction nucleotides: 7. Germline V gene data show CDR1 as LNHDA and CDR2 as SQIVND (reference sequence). CDR3 sequence (DNA): TGTGCCAGTAGTATACAAGGGGGCAAGGGCATTCAGTACTTC. Translation gives CASSIQGGKGIQYF. Filled out from reference TRBV19 and TRBJ2-4, the complete variable domain reads DGGITQSPKYLFRKEGQNVTLSCEQNLNHDAMYWYRQDPGQGLRLIYYSQIVNDFQKGDIAEGYSVSREKKESFPLTVTSAQKNPTAFYLCASSIQGGKGIQYFGAGTRLSVL.

In its sample, this clonotype was seen many times. This rearrangement joins TRBV4-3 to TRBJ1-2; D call uncertain. The CDR3 consists of 18 residues. The germline V and J ends were trimmed by 1 base and 3 bases, with 21 bases remaining between them. Looked up from germline, CDR1 is LGHNA and CDR2 is YSLEER. The CDR3 sequence: CASSQGRGQALNYYGYTF. CDR3 in DNA: TGCGCCAGCAGCCAAGGACGAGGGCAGGCGCTCAATTACTATGGCTACACCTTC.

The gene calls are TRBV4-3 and TRBJ1-1; D gene uncertain. CDR3 size: 15 residues. The V end was cut by 0 bases, the J end by 1 base, with 9 bases between. Germline assignment: CDR1 LGHNA and CDR2 YSLEER. The CDR3 here is CASSQDIGQNTEAFF. The CDR3 DNA reads as TGCGCCAGCAGCCAAGATATTGGCCAGAACACTGAAGCTTTCTTT.